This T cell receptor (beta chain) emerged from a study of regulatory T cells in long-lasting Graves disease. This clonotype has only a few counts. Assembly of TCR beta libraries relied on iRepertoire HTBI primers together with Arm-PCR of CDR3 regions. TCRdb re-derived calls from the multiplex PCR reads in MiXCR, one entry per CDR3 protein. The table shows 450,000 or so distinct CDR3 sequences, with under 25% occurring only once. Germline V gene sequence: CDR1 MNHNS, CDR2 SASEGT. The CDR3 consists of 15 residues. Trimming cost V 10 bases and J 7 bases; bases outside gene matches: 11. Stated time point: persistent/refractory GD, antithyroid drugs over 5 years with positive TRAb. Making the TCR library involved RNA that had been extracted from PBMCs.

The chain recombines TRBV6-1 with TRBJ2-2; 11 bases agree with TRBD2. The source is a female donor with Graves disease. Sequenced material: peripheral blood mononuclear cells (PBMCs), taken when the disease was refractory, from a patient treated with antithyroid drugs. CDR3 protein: CATRSLTSGDGELFF. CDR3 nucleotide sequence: TGTGCCACAAGGTCTTTGACTAGCGGGGACGGGGAGCTGTTTTTT.